The entry that follows covers one T cell receptor (beta chain) sequence. These data are taken from a study of T cells in Graves' hyperthyroidism and ophthalmopathy. Whole-study context: The authors collected peripheral blood at initial diagnosis, before any treatment.

Patients aged 18 to 65 had newly diagnosed hyperthyroidism that had lasted under 2 months. Together with thyroid ultrasound, orbital computed tomography, serum thyroxine and TRAb, clinical symptoms were used for diagnoses. The V end was cut by 2 bases, the J end by 6 bases, with 10 bases between. Germline V gene sequence: CDR1 SGHTA, CDR2 FQGTGA. CDR3 size: 13 residues. The investigators amplified TCR beta CDR3 regions from RNA transcripts. HTBI primers were the set used in a first-round RT-PCR of the TCR CDR3. TCRdb reanalysed the multiplex PCR reads using MiXCR and keeps one entry per CDR3 protein. The data hold 300,000 to 350,000 distinct CDR3 sequences, with 18% observed a single time.

The sequenced sample consisted of blood. This sequence was found in a woman in her fifties or sixties with Graves' hyperthyroidism. The gene calls are TRBV7-3 and TRBJ1-1, with D uncertain. Here the CDR3 DNA reads TGTGCCAGCAGCTTAGGGCAAAATTCTGAAGCTTTCTTT. It encodes CASSLGQNSEAFF. Filled out from reference TRBV7-3 and TRBJ1-1, the complete variable domain reads GAGVSQTPSNKVTEKGKYVELRCDPISGHTALYWYRQSLGQGPEFLIYFQGTGAADDSGLPNDRFFAVRPEGSVSTLKIQRTERGDSAVYLCASSLGQNSEAFFGQGTRLTVV.